This T cell receptor beta chain was sequenced for a study of blood T cells in healthy people across ages. Study results and limitations: Naive T cell percentage showed a strong correlation with TCR beta diversity. PBMCs left unsorted prevented a conclusive naive versus antigen-experienced comparison.

Germline-derived CDR1 and CDR2 are SGHRS and YFSETQ. This CDR3 region has 15 residues. V was shortened by 5 bases and J by 11 bases, with 25 bases between the two germline ends. On this clonotype: The target antigen is unknown.

It was with a sample-barcoded 5' primer and a J-beta primer mix that a second PCR of roughly 6 to 11 cycles was run. Per-sample output comprised a minimum of 3 million paired-end reads containing CDR3. One entry per CDR3 protein results from TCRdb running MiXCR on the 5' RACE reads. The table shows some 1.4 million distinct CDR3 sequences, with 42% occurring only once. This chain joins TRBV5-1 and TRBJ2-5, with D maybe TRBD1 (7 bases). The clonotype originates from a woman aged 18-30 years in good health. The sequencing input was blood. The CDR3 loop is CASRRDSVSYNEQYF. The CDR3, as DNA: TGCGCCAGCAGGCGGGACAGTGTATCCTACAATGAGCAGTACTTC.